Below are 8 T cell receptor beta chains sequenced from a single sample in a study of T cells in Graves' hyperthyroidism and ophthalmopathy. The investigators amplified TCR beta CDR3 regions from RNA transcripts. HTBI primers were the set used in a first-round RT-PCR of the TCR CDR3. Each CDR3 protein gets one entry after TCRdb re-called the multiplex PCR reads with MiXCR. The data show approximately 370,000 distinct CDR3 sequences, about 16% seen once. The sample comprised blood. Receptor source: a woman aged 30 to 39 with Graves' hyperthyroidism.

This clonotype was picked up many times. The chain links TRBV12-3 or TRBV12-4 to TRBJ1-1, with D possibly TRBD1 on 5 matching bases. Between the trimmed V and J ends, which lost 3 bases and 1 base, there was a span of 9 bases. CDR3 length: 14 amino acids. The CDR3 DNA reads as TGTGCCAGCAGTTTTGCAGGGAGGAACACTGAAGCTTTCTTT. Translated: CASSFAGRNTEAFF.

The chain is built from TRBV7-9 and TRBJ1-1, with a possible D match to TRBD1 (5 bases). Germline lookup yields CDR1 SEHNR and CDR2 FQNEAQ (reference sequence). The CDR3 is 14 amino acids. Trimming pared 4 bases from V and 1 base from J, leaving 10 bases between. The CDR3 DNA sequence: TGTGCCAGCAGCTCGAGTGGGGGGAACACTGAAGCTTTCTTT. As protein: CASSSSGGNTEAFF.

V usage is TRBV28 and J usage is TRBJ2-1; no reliable D call. Germline CDR1 MDHEN, CDR2 SYDVKM. Trimming took 2 bases from V and 8 from J, leaving 7 bases between them. This CDR3 contains 12 residues. The CDR3: CASSLGQYEQFF. The DNA for the CDR3 is TGTGCCAGCAGTTTAGGTCAGTATGAGCAGTTCTTC.

There are many counts of this clonotype. The rearrangement uses TRBV2 and TRBJ1-1; 8 nucleotides line up with TRBD1. The CDR3 consists of 13 residues. CDR1 and CDR2 from the germline V gene are SNHLY and FYNNEI. Trimming at V came to 6 bases and at J to 4 bases, leaving 4 bases not matched to a gene. Written as DNA, the CDR3 is TGTGCCAGCAGACCTGACAGGGGCACTGAAGCTTTCTTT. This encodes CASRPDRGTEAFF. Complete variable domain (other parts from reference TRBV2 and TRBJ1-1): EPEVTQTPSHQVTQMGQEVILRCVPISNHLYFYWYRQILGQKVEFLVSFYNNEISEKSEIFDDQFSVERPDGSNFTLKIRSTKLEDSAMYFCASRPDRGTEAFFGQGTRLTVV.

The sample holds a few counts of this clonotype. A much larger clonotype is one base distant, so this may be a read error. V gene TRBV28 combines with J gene TRBJ1-1, with a possible D match to TRBD1 (5 bases). The germline V gene has CDR1 MDHEN and CDR2 SYDVKM. The CDR3 runs 15 residues. CDR3 coding DNA: TGTGCCAGCAGTTACGACAGCGGAATAGACACTGAAGCTTCCTTT. It codes for CASSYDSGIDTEASF. The whole variable domain, remainder taken from reference TRBV28 and TRBJ1-1, is DVKVTQSSRYLVKRTGEKVFLECVQDMDHENMFWYRQDPGLGLRLIYFSYDVKMKEKGDIPEGYSVSREKKERFSLILESASTNQTSMYLCASSYDSGIDTEASFGQGTRLTVV.

The genes are TRBV3-1 and TRBJ2-6, with unresolved D. Germline V gene lookup returns CDR1 LGHDT and CDR2 YNNKEL (reference sequence). V lost 4 bases to trimming and J lost 2 bases, with 12 bases between them. This CDR3 has 16 residues. CDR3 DNA: TGTGCCAGCAGCCCAAGGAAGGTCACTGGGGCCAACGTCCTGACTTTC. Its translation is CASSPRKVTGANVLTF.

This clonotype was found many times. The chain combines TRBV18 with TRBJ2-3; D ambiguous. Trimming stripped 1 base from V and 4 bases from J, with 9 bases between. The CDR3 runs 14 residues. Per germline, CDR1 KGHSH and CDR2 LQKENI. The CDR3 is CASSPRDLADTQYF. As DNA, the CDR3 is TGTGCCAGCTCACCACGAGACCTGGCAGATACGCAGTATTTT.

J is TRBJ1-5 and V is TRBV12-3 or TRBV12-4; D unresolved. Trimming took off 4 bases at V and 0 bases at J, with 4 bases between the two ends. The CDR3 extends over 13 amino acids. Here the CDR3 reads CASSSFSNQPQHF. The CDR3, as DNA: TGTGCCAGCAGTTCTTTTAGCAATCAGCCCCAGCATTTT.